This T cell receptor (beta chain) was identified during a study of identical twins. Study outcomes and limitations: Carriage of fewer insertions was seen in abundant cord blood beta clonotypes, whereas memory repertoires showed none. Within twin pairs, the out-of-frame alpha sequences they shared showed excess low generation probability. The study reached conclusions through statistical analysis that was cross-sectional, not following the same donors. Model-predicted out-of-frame TCR alpha sharing fell below observed values in monozygotic twins.

This clonotype has just a few counts. The antigen is unknown. This CDR3 has 15 residues. Germline assignment: CDR1 LGHDT and CDR2 YNNKEL (reference sequence). J gave up 0 bases and V 6 bases, and 5 bases lay outside the gene matches. Via MiXCR, TCRdb re-called the 5' RACE reads, giving one row per CDR3 protein. The sample lists 700,000 or so distinct CDR3 sequences, approximately 9% occurring once. These sequences were also reported in another study, on yellow fever vaccine responses in identical twins.

This chain joins TRBV3-1 and TRBJ2-7, with 10 bases aligning to TRBD1. The sample comprised PBMCs. The receptor was derived from a woman aged 18-29 years in good health. CDR3 nucleotide sequence: TGTGCCAGCAGTCGGGACAGGGGAAGCTCCTACGAGCAGTACTTC. Its translation: CASSRDRGSSYEQYF.